This T cell receptor (beta chain) stems from a study of blood T cell repertoires in COVID-19. Across the whole study: Donors in the United States, Italy and Spain gave samples during acute or convalescent COVID-19. PBMCs, B-cell-depleted T cells, or T cells were the source of the cDNA or gDNA that made up the material.

The study drew participants aged roughly 18 to 95 years from approximately 23 US areas. V lost 5 bases, J lost 6 bases, and 10 bases stayed unmatched. In germline, CDR1 is GTSNPN, CDR2 SVGIG (reference sequence). CDR3 length: 14 residues. In the original workflow: Amplification from reference gene primers served as the basis for estimated nucleated cell counts. Measured with immunoSEQ multiplex PCR; TCRdb has only the in-frame clones, and not every one. V and J calls and clone size are as listed in that table; D and trimming were resolved from the DNA. This sample yields roughly 180,000 clones, of which approximately 90% are seen a single time; 2% to 2.5% belongs to the top ten.

The sample comprised PBMCs or T cells enriched from blood (not recorded which). The V and J genes are TRBV30 and TRBJ1-5; TRBD1 matches 7 bases. The receptor's source is a woman in her 30s who had recovered from COVID-19. CDR3: CAWANDRVLQPQHF. The CDR3 region has the DNA TGTGCCTGGGCTAATGACAGGGTCCTTCAGCCCCAGCATTTT.